This T cell receptor beta chain stems from a study of metastatic and nonmetastatic thyroid tumors. The CDR3 loop spans 15 amino acids. Germline V gives CDR1 SGHRS, CDR2 YFSETQ. The ends lost 2 bases at V and 0 bases at J; junction bases unmatched: 3. As originally analysed: A distant-metastasis classifier for papillary thyroid cancer was built using CDR3 differences across clinicopathological groups. From the PCR reads, TCRdb re-called clones with MiXCR. These V and J calls rely on TCRdb rather than the paper's analysis. The table has about 93,000 clones, about 13% seen once. This clone was picked up many times. Antigen unknown. General study findings and limits: Benign nodules were reported to have significantly lower TCR beta diversity than malignant thyroid tumors, in blood and tumor.

Patients had received no treatment of any kind before thyroid surgery. The sample was blood. The sequence was collected from a female donor with papillary thyroid cancer or a benign thyroid nodule (not recorded which). Some clones in this sample may be carry-over from other donors' samples. The chain is built from TRBV5-1 and TRBJ2-3; 7 bases fit TRBD2. The CDR3: CASSFTSASTDTQYF. CDR3 DNA sequence: TGCGCCAGCAGCTTCACTAGCGCTAGCACAGATACGCAGTATTTT.